The 8 T cell receptor beta chains below all came from one sample that was sequenced in a study of T cell clonality in common variable immunodeficiency. TCRdb's table, derived via immunoSEQ multiplex PCR, lists solely in-frame clones and lacks some. Altogether roughly 30,000 clones were found in the sample, and no singletons occur. Sequences were obtained from peripheral blood mononuclear cells. The receptors stem from a person aged 18 to 75 in good health.

This clone was counted at least ten times. The read ends 3 residues before the CDR3 terminus; that terminus is restored from the germline J gene. This chain uses TRBV19 with TRBJ2-7, with a possible D match to TRBD2 (6 bases). CDR1 and CDR2 (germline): LNHDA, SQIVND (reference sequence). V dropped 8 bases and J dropped 6 bases, with 20 bases sitting between them. This CDR3 region has 14 residues. CDR3 DNA (partial): TGTGCCAGTTTGGAGGGGCCCCCGGCATCCGAG. The encoded protein is CASLEGPPASE. The whole CDR3 protein is CASLEGPPASEQYF.

This clone was detected ten times or more. The CDR3 is cut off 3 residues early in the read; its end comes from the germline J gene. V gene TRBV5-1 combines with J gene TRBJ2-7; 9 bases are shared with TRBD2. This CDR3 contains 16 residues. The junction had 6 bases not matched to a gene; V was cut back by 2 bases and J by 0 bases. The germline V gene encodes CDR1 SGHRS and CDR2 YFSETQ. The part of the CDR3 DNA that was read is TGCGCCAGCAGCTTATCCCCAGCGGGGGGCTCCTACGAG. Translating gives CASSLSPAGGSYE. The entire CDR3 is CASSLSPAGGSYEQYF.

This clone showed up many times. The observed sequence ends 3 residues before the CDR3 terminus, with the missing tail filled in from the germline J gene. The genes are TRBV2 and TRBJ2-7; D not resolved. Germline CDR1 and CDR2: SNHLY and FYNNEI. This CDR3 region has 11 residues. V lost 4 bases to trimming and J lost 6 bases, with 7 bases between them. The DNA read from the CDR3 is TGTGCCAGCAGTGTCGCGCTCGAG. Translating it yields CASSVALE. The full CDR3 protein reads CASSVALEQYF.

This clone was detected ten times or more. The DNA ends 3 residues before the CDR3 does, and the rest of the CDR3 is filled in from the germline J gene. V usage is TRBV29-1 and J usage is TRBJ2-1; TRBD2 matches at 7 bases. Germline values: CDR1 SQVTM, CDR2 ANQGSEA. The CDR3 consists of 11 residues. The sequenced CDR3 bases are TGCAGTTTAAGCCGGGGGGTTGAG. This sequence encodes CSLSRGVE. The full CDR3 protein is CSLSRGVEQFF.

This clone came up many times. The CDR3 loop reads CASSYGPGVEQYF. Incomplete CDR3 DNA: TGTGCCAGCAGCTATGGTCCAGGGGTCGAG. V is TRBV7-2 and J is TRBJ2-7; D may be TRBD1 (6 bases). Read coverage stops 3 residues before the CDR3 terminus; the germline J gene supplies the remainder. The CDR3 is made up of 13 amino acids. V lost 4 bases and J 6 bases, leaving 13 bases between the germline ends. Per germline, CDR1 SGHTA and CDR2 FQGNSA.

This clone appeared a few times. Sequencing ends 3 residues short of the CDR3 end; the germline J gene provides the rest. V is TRBV7-2 and J is TRBJ2-2, with 9 bases that match TRBD1. V shed 6 bases and J 7 bases; nucleotides not matched to a gene: 9. CDR3 length equals 15 residues. The germline CDR1 and CDR2 sequences are SGHTA and FQGNSA. The CDR3 is CASRRPGQGGGELFF. Partial CDR3 DNA: TGTGCCAGCAGGCGGCCGGGACAGGGAGGCGGGGAG.

There are many counts of this clone. The read terminates 3 residues ahead of where the CDR3 ends, so the germline J gene completes it. V gene TRBV5-6 combines with J gene TRBJ2-3; tentatively, D is TRBD1 (5 bases). CDR3 length: 14 residues. The V end lost 3 bases, the J end lost 0 bases, and 8 bases lay between the germline ends. Germline lookup yields CDR1 SGHDT and CDR2 YYEEEE. CDR3 protein: CASSWRQSTDTQYF. The CDR3 bases that were read are TGTGCCAGCAGCTGGCGACAGAGCACAGATACG. Full variable domain (outside the CDR3, taken from reference TRBV5-6 and TRBJ2-3): DAGVTQSPTHLIKTRGQQVTLRCSPKSGHDTVSWYQQALGQGPQFIFQYYEEEERQRGNFPDRFSGHQFPNYSSELNVNALLLGDSALYLCASSWRQSTDTQYFGPGTRLTVL.

This clone was found many times. The read stops 3 residues short of the end of the CDR3; the missing end is completed from the germline J gene. The chain employs TRBV3-1 (or the pseudogene TRBV3-2) and TRBJ2-1; D ambiguous. Germline V CDR1 and CDR2: LGHDT, YNNKEL (reference sequence). The V and J ends lost 3 bases and 4 bases respectively, with 7 bases between them. CDR3 length: 13 amino acids. The part of the CDR3 DNA that was read is TGTGCCAGCAGCCACTCCAGATACAATGAG. Encoded protein: CASSHSRYNE. In full, the CDR3 is CASSHSRYNEQFF.